A single TCR beta chain is shown here with its context. Its antigen is not identified. TCR beta VDJ combinations and CDR3 sequences were profiled from genomic DNA. TCRdb reanalysed the reads using MiXCR and keeps one entry per CDR3 protein. The sample lists about 210,000 distinct CDR3 sequences, approximately 60% occurring once. The data derive from a study of CD8+CD57+ T cells in acquired aplastic anemia. Findings and limits, study-wide: Between patients and controls, approximately 29 CD8+ CDR3 sequences were found in common.

The CDR3 covers 16 residues. Germline CDR1 reads SGHDT; CDR2 reads YYEEEE. V lost 4 bases and J 3 bases, leaving 17 bases between the germline ends. The sequence was obtained from a human donor in good health. The gene calls are TRBV5-6 and TRBJ2-1, with a weak D call TRBD2 (7 bases). The sample taken for sequencing was sorted CD4+, CD8+, or CD8+CD57+ T cells (not recorded which) from PBMCs. CDR3 nucleotide sequence: TGTGCCAGCAGCGTCGGGGGGCCCCATCTCTACAATGAGCAGTTCTTC. Translation gives CASSVGGPHLYNEQFF.